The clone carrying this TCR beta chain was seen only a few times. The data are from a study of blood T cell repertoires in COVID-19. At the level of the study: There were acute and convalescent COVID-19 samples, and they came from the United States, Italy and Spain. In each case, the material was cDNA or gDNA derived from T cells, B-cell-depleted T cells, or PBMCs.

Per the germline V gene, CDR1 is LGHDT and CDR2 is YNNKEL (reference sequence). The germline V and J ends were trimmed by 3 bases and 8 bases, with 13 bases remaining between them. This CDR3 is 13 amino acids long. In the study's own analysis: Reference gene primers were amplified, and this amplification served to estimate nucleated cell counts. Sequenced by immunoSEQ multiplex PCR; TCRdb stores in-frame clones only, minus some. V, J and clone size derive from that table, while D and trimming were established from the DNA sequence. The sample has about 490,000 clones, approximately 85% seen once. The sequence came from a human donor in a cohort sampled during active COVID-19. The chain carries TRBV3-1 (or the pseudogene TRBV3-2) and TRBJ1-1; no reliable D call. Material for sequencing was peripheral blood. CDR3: CASSHPHSLEAFF. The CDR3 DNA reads TGTGCCAGCAGCCACCCTCACAGCCTAGAAGCTTTCTTT.